These 20 T cell receptor beta chains were all obtained from the same sample, sequenced in a study of metastatic and nonmetastatic thyroid tumors. Thyroid surgery was performed in patients who had received no treatment beforehand. With MiXCR, TCRdb reprocessed the PCR reads. The sample has around 6,600 clones, roughly a quarter seen once; the top ten hold approximately 15%. The sequenced sample consisted of adjacent normal tissue. All receptors derive from a male donor with papillary thyroid cancer or a benign thyroid nodule (not recorded which). Some clones in this sample may be carry-over from other donors' samples.

The chain couples TRBV6-2 or TRBV6-3 to TRBJ2-1; D unclear. CDR3 length: 19 amino acids. Per germline, CDR1 MNHEY and CDR2 SVGEGT. V was shortened by 2 bases and J by 1 base, with 21 bases between the two germline ends. CDR3 DNA: TGTGCCAGCAGTTACCCCCCCGAGGTCGCCACTGGGTCCTACAATGAGCAGTTCTTC. It is translated as CASSYPPEVATGSYNEQFF.

The chain employs TRBV20-1 and TRBJ1-2, with 9 bases that match TRBD1. V was clipped by 5 bases and J by 6 bases; unmatched bases: 13. From germline, CDR1 is DFQATT and CDR2 SNEGSKA (reference sequence). CDR3 length equals 15 residues. The CDR3 region has the DNA TGCAGTGCTGGATTAACGACAGGGGGTGGGAATGGCTACACCTTC. Translating it yields CSAGLTTGGGNGYTF.

The chain recombines TRBV12-3 or TRBV12-4 with TRBJ1-2; 9 nucleotides align to TRBD1. Unmatched junction bases numbered 8, after V lost 1 base and J lost 8 bases. The length of the CDR3 is 15 residues. The CDR3 DNA follows: TGTGCCAGCAGTTTAGTAGTGACAGGGGGTGAGGGCTACACCTTC. Protein sequence: CASSLVVTGGEGYTF.

This clone appeared many times. This may be a read error: a much more frequent sequence differs by one nucleotide. Within the sample, other DNA sequences also encode this same CDR3. The V gene is TRBV24-1, the J gene TRBJ2-5; D may be TRBD2 (7 bases). Germline V lookup: CDR1 KGHDR, CDR2 SFDVKD. V lost 7 bases and J lost 0, with 14 bases in between. The CDR3 consists of 15 residues. DNA for the CDR3: TGTGCCACCAGCGGGGGGCAGGCCTACCAAGAGACCCAGTACTTC. Its translation is CATSGGQAYQETQYF.

Turning to this clone: Other DNA sequences in the sample encode the same CDR3. The chain employs TRBV11-2 and TRBJ2-5; TRBD2 matches 12 bases. The CDR3 loop spans 18 amino acids. With 1 base clipped from V and 2 bases from J, the junction kept 8 bases outside the gene matches. Germline CDR1 reads SGHAT; CDR2 reads FQNNGV. The CDR3 here is CASSLVGLAGGPQETQYF. CDR3 bases: TGTGCCAGCAGCTTAGTGGGACTAGCGGGTGGACCACAAGAGACCCAGTACTTC.

The V and J genes are TRBV27 and TRBJ2-1; TRBD2 matches at 9 bases. V shed 2 bases, J shed 9 bases, and the junction held 8 bases outside the gene matches. This CDR3 is built from 15 residues. The germline CDR1 and CDR2 sequences are MNHEY and SMNVEV (reference sequence). CDR3 DNA sequence: TGTGCCAGCAGTTTAACTCTAGCGGGAACCGGTGAGCAGTTCTTC. Encoded protein: CASSLTLAGTGEQFF.

The V and J genes are TRBV15 and TRBJ1-1; 9 bases are shared with TRBD1. V lost 6 bases and J lost 1; bases outside the gene matches: 3. Germline loops: CDR1 LNHNV, CDR2 YYDKDF (reference sequence). The CDR3 length is 14 residues. The CDR3 is CATRAGQGNTEAFF. The CDR3 region has the DNA TGTGCCACCAGGGCGGGACAGGGGAACACTGAAGCTTTCTTT.

J is TRBJ2-7 and V is TRBV20-1; 10 bases line up with TRBD2. V shed 6 bases, J shed 2 bases, and the junction held 10 bases outside the gene matches. The CDR3 spans 15 residues. Per germline, CDR1 DFQATT and CDR2 SNEGSKA (reference sequence). This chain's CDR3 is CSAIPSGSSTYEQYF. Here the CDR3 DNA reads TGCAGTGCGATCCCTAGCGGGAGTTCAACCTACGAGCAGTACTTC.

By proportion, this clone is medium-sized. This chain links TRBV6-1 with TRBJ2-7, with 8 nucleotides matching TRBD1. With 5 bases clipped from V and 6 bases from J, the junction kept 3 bases outside the gene matches. This CDR3 is 12 amino acids long. Germline V CDR1 and CDR2: MNHNS, SASEGT. CDR3 DNA sequence: TGTGCCAGCAGTTTGGACAGGGTCGAGCAGTACTTC. Residues: CASSLDRVEQYF.

By share, this clone counts as medium-sized. The CDR3 DNA reads as TGCGCCAGCAGCTTGTCACTAGCGGGTTACGAGCAGTACTTC. This codes for CASSLSLAGYEQYF. J is TRBJ2-7 and V is TRBV5-1, with 9 nucleotides matching TRBD2. Per the germline V gene, CDR1 is SGHRS and CDR2 is YFSETQ. The CDR3 sequence is 14 residues long. V lost 1 base and J lost 4; bases outside the gene matches: 3.

The chain is built from TRBV27 and TRBJ2-3; 7 positions agree with TRBD1. Germline-derived CDR1 and CDR2 are MNHEY and SMNVEV (reference sequence). J was trimmed by 4 bases and V by 2 bases; bases with no gene match: 0. The length of the CDR3 is 13 residues. CDR3 loop: CASSLQGADTQYF. CDR3 DNA: TGTGCCAGCAGTTTACAGGGGGCAGATACGCAGTATTTT.

The rearrangement joins TRBV27 to TRBJ2-5; 10 bases align to TRBD1. Germline V gene data show CDR1 as MNHEY and CDR2 as SMNVEV (reference sequence). The junction had 14 bases not matched to a gene; V was cut back by 5 bases and J by 5 bases. The length of the CDR3 is 17 residues. The DNA for the CDR3 is TGTGCCAGCAGTCCCGGGCAACCGACAGGGGGCATGGAGACCCAGTACTTC. It specifies CASSPGQPTGGMETQYF.

The chain is built from TRBV7-2 and TRBJ2-5; 9 bases agree with TRBD1. Losses at the gene ends were 3 bases for V and 7 bases for J; bases not matched to a gene: 12. Looked up from germline, CDR1 is SGHTA and CDR2 is FQGNSA. CDR3 length: 16 residues. The DNA for the CDR3 is TGTGCCAGCAGCTTGGCGGGACAGGGTCCAAGGCGGACCCAGTACTTC. Its translation: CASSLAGQGPRRTQYF.

This clone has a handful of counts. The chain is built from TRBV12-3 or TRBV12-4 and TRBJ2-7, with TRBD2 identical over 8 bases. This CDR3 has 15 amino acids. The J segment lost 2 bases and the V segment lost 3 bases, leaving 6 bases of the junction unmatched. As DNA, the CDR3 is TGTGCCAGCAGTTTGAACGGGAGGGCCGCCTACGAGCAGTACTTC. It is translated as CASSLNGRAAYEQYF.

This chain links TRBV27 with TRBJ2-7; D is undetermined. This CDR3 is built from 16 residues. Germline V gene lookup returns CDR1 MNHEY and CDR2 SMNVEV (reference sequence). V was trimmed by 5 bases and J by 4 bases, leaving 21 bases between them. The DNA of the CDR3 is TGTGCCAGCAGTCCAAGTGGGTTGGTAATTATGTACGAGCAGTACTTC. Encoded protein: CASSPSGLVIMYEQYF.

The genes are TRBV6-1 and TRBJ2-1; 8 bases are shared with TRBD1. The trim removed 4 bases at V and 12 bases at J, leaving 5 bases unmatched. This CDR3 is built from 12 residues. Germline V lookup: CDR1 MNHNS, CDR2 SASEGT. CDR3 nucleotides: TGTGCCAGCAGTGCCCAGGGGGCAGGGCAGTTCTTC. It yields the protein CASSAQGAGQFF.

This clone is termed medium-sized. This chain connects TRBV11-2 to TRBJ2-7; no firm D call. The V end lost 5 bases, the J end lost 9 bases, and 17 bases lay between the germline ends. The CDR3 extends over 13 amino acids. CDR1 and CDR2 (germline): SGHAT, FQNNGV. The DNA of the CDR3 is TGTGCCAGCAGCCCATCGAGAGTCCCTGGGCAGTACTTC. This translates into CASSPSRVPGQYF.

By share, this clone ranks as medium-sized. V gene TRBV12-3 or TRBV12-4 combines with J gene TRBJ2-7, with a tentative D call TRBD2 (5 bases). This CDR3 contains 14 residues. V was shortened by 6 bases and J by 13 bases, with 25 bases between the two germline ends. CDR3 loop: CASSASERTERGYF. The CDR3 region has the DNA TGTGCCAGCAGCGCCTCCGAGAGGACGGAACGGGGATACTTC.

The chain employs TRBV7-2 and TRBJ1-4; D is possibly TRBD1 (6 bases). This CDR3 spans 15 amino acids. Germline loops: CDR1 SGHTA, CDR2 FQGNSA. V shed 6 bases and J shed 6 bases, with 17 bases lying between them. Written as DNA, the CDR3 is TGTGCCAGCAGTCCCAGACAGGCGGGCGATGAAAAACTGTTTTTT. It translates to CASSPRQAGDEKLFF.

This clone was observed a handful of times. The genes are TRBV12-3 or TRBV12-4 and TRBJ1-5; 8 bases line up with TRBD1. V gave up 6 bases and J gave up 7 bases; unmatched junction bases: 5. This CDR3 has 13 residues. CDR3 in DNA: TGTGCCAGCAGGGACAGGGATTGGCAGCCCCAGCATTTT. As protein: CASRDRDWQPQHF.